This record covers a single T cell receptor (beta chain). This entry belongs to a study of blood T cells in healthy people across ages. Across the study: Roughly one uniquely barcoded beta molecule per two T cells was captured.

For every donor, a draw yielded approximately 9.9 milliliters of peripheral blood. Trimming pared 8 bases from V and 11 bases from J, leaving 13 bases between. The CDR3 is 11 residues long. From germline, CDR1 is MGHDK and CDR2 SYGVNS. A second PCR of 7 to 11 cycles used a sample-barcoded 5' primer and a J-beta primer mix. MiXCR was run by TCRdb on the 5' RACE reads, yielding one entry per CDR3 protein. Among about 800,000 distinct CDR3 sequences, 20% to 30% were seen once, and the ten largest hold roughly 3.8%. These data also featured in a second study, about T cells of mothers and their children.

This receptor was identified in a boy aged 5 to 17 in good health. This chain links TRBV25-1 with TRBJ2-1; the D is unclear. Sample: blood. CDR3 sequence reads: CASQSGNKQFF. The CDR3 bases are TGTGCCAGCCAGTCTGGGAATAAGCAGTTCTTC.